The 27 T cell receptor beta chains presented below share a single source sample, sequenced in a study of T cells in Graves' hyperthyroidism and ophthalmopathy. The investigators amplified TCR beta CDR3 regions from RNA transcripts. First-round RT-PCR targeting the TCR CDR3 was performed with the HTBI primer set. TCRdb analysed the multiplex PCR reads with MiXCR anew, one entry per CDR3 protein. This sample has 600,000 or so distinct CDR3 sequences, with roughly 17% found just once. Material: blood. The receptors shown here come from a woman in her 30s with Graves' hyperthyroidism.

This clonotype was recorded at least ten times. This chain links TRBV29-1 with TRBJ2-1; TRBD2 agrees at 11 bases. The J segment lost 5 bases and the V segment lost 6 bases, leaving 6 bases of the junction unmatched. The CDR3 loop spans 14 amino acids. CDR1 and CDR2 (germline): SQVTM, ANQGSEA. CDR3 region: CSVAGTSGDNEQFF. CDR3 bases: TGCAGCGTGGCCGGGACTAGCGGAGACAATGAGCAGTTCTTC.

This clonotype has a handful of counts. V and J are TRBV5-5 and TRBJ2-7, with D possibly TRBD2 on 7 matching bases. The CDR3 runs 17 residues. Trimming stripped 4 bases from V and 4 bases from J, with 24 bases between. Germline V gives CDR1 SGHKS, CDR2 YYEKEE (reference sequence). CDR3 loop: CASSEDLSGGPTYEQYF. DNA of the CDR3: TGTGCCAGCAGCGAGGATCTATCGGGGGGCCCTACTTACGAGCAGTACTTC.

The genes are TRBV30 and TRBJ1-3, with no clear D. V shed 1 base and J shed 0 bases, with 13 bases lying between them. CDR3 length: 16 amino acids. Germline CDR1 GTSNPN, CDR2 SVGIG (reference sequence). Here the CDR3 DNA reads TGTGCCTGGAGTGGTGACACTCTCAGCTCTGGAAACACCATATATTTT. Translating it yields CAWSGDTLSSGNTIYF.

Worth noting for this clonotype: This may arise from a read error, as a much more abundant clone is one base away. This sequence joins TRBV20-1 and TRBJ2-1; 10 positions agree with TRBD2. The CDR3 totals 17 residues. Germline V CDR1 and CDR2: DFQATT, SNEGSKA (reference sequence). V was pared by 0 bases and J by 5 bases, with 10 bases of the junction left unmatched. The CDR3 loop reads CSARDPSGGPAHNEQFF. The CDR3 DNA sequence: TGCAGTGCTAGAGACCCTAGCGGGGGCCCCGCCCACAATGAGCAGTTCTTC.

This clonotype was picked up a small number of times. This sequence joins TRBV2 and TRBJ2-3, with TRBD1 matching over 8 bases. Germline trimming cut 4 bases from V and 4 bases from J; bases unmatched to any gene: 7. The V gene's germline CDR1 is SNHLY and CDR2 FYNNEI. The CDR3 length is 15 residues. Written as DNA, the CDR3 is TGTGCCAGCAGTGTTCACGTCAGGGGGCCAGATACGCAGTATTTT. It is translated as CASSVHVRGPDTQYF.

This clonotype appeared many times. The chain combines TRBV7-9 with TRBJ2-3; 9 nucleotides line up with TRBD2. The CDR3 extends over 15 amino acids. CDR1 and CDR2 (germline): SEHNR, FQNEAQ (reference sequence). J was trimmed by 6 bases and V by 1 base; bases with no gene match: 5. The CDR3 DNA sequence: TGTGCCAGCAGCTTAGGCCGCGGGAGGGCCGATACGCAGTATTTT. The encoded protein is CASSLGRGRADTQYF.

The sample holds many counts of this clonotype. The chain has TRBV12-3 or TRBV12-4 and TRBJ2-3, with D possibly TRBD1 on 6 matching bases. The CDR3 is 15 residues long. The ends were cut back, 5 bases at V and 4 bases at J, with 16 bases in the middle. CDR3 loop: CASSLRTVAADTQYF. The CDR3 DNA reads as TGTGCCAGCAGTCTCCGGACAGTCGCGGCAGATACGCAGTATTTT.

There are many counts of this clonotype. CDR3 region: CASLTGMNTEAFF. CDR3 nucleotide sequence: TGTGCCAGCCTGACAGGGATGAACACTGAAGCTTTCTTT. This rearrangement joins TRBV2 to TRBJ1-1; 7 bases are a match to TRBD1. The J segment lost 0 bases and the V segment lost 8 bases, leaving 3 bases of the junction unmatched. The germline V gene has CDR1 SNHLY and CDR2 FYNNEI. CDR3 length equals 13 residues. Full variable domain (rest looked up from reference TRBV2 and TRBJ1-1): EPEVTQTPSHQVTQMGQEVILRCVPISNHLYFYWYRQILGQKVEFLVSFYNNEISEKSEIFDDQFSVERPDGSNFTLKIRSTKLEDSAMYFCASLTGMNTEAFFGQGTRLTVV.

CDR3 region: CATTRTGGGSEAFF. Here the CDR3 DNA reads TGTGCCACCACGAGGACAGGGGGTGGCTCTGAAGCTTTCTTT. The genes are TRBV15 and TRBJ1-1; 10 bases map to TRBD1. The germline V gene has CDR1 LNHNV and CDR2 YYDKDF (reference sequence). The CDR3 spans 14 residues. J lost 6 bases, V lost 7 bases, and 8 bases had no gene match.

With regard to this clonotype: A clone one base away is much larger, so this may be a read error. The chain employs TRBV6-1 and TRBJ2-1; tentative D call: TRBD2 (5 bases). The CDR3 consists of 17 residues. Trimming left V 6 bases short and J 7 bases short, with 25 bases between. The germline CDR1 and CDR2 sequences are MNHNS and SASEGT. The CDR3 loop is CASRPPVGWDPGNEQFF. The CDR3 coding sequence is TGTGCCAGCAGACCCCCAGTGGGTTGGGATCCGGGGAATGAGCAGTTCTTC.

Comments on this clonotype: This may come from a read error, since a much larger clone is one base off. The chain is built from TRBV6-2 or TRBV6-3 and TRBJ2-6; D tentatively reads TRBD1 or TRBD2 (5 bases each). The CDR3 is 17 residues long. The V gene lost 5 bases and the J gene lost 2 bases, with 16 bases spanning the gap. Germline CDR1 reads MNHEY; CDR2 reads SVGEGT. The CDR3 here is CASSEAGSMTGANVLTF. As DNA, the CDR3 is TGTGCCAGCAGTGAGGCAGGGAGCATGACTGGGGCCAACGTCCTGACTTTC.

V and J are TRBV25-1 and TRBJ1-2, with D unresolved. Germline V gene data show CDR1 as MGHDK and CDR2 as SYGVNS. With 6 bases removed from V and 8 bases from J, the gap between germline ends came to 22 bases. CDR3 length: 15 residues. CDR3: CASRILPTQLWGYTF. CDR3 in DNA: TGTGCCAGCAGAATACTCCCGACACAACTATGGGGCTACACCTTC.

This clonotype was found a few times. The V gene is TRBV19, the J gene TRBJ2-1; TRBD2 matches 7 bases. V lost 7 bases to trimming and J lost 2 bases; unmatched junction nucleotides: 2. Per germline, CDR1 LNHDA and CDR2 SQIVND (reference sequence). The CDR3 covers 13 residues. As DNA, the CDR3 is TGTGCCAGTATGAGCGGGACCTACAATGAGCAGTTCTTC. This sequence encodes CASMSGTYNEQFF.

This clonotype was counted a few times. The CDR3 bases are TGTGCCAGCAGCCCTACAGGGGGCATTCAGTACTTC. Translating gives CASSPTGGIQYF. This chain connects TRBV9 to TRBJ2-4; TRBD1 matches at 8 bases. The CDR3 loop spans 12 amino acids. V lost 4 bases, J lost 9 bases, and 3 bases stayed unmatched. Germline V CDR1 and CDR2: SGDLS, YYNGEE.

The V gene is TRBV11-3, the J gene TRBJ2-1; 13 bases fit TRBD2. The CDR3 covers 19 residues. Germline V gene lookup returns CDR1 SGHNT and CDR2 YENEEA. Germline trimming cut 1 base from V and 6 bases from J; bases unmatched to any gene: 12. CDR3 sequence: CASSLVASTSGRAANEQFF. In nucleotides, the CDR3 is TGTGCCAGCAGCTTAGTTGCCTCCACTAGCGGGAGGGCGGCCAATGAGCAGTTCTTC.

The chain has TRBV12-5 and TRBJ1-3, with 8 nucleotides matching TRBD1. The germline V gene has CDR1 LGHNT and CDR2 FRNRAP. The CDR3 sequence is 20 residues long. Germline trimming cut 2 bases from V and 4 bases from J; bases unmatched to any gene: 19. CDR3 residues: CASGLLVAEQGGRSGNTIYF. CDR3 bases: TGTGCTAGTGGTTTGCTAGTCGCGGAACAGGGGGGACGGTCGGGAAACACCATATATTTT.

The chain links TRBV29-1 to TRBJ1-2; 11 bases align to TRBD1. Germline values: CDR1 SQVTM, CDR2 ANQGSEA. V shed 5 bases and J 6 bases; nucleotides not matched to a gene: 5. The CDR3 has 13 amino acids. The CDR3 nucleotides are TGCAGCGTTATGGACAGGGGGCGAGATGGCTACACCTTC. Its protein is CSVMDRGRDGYTF. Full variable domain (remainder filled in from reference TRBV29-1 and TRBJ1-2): SAVISQKPSRDICQRGTSLTIQCQVDSQVTMMFWYRQQPGQSLTLIATANQGSEATYESGFVIDKFPISRPNLTFSTLTVSNMSPEDSSIYLCSVMDRGRDGYTFGSGTRLTVV.

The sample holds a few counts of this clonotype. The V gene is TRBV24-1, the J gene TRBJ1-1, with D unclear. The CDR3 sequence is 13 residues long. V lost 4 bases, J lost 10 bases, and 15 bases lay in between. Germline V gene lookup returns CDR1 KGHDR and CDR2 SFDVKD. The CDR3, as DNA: TGTGCCACCAGTGACTCCTTCAGAAATGCAGCTTTCTTT. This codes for CATSDSFRNAAFF.

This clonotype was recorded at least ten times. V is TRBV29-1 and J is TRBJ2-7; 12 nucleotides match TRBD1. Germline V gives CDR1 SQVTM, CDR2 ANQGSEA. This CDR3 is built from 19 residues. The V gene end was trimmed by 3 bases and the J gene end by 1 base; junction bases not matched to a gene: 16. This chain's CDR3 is CSVESFGTGGGFPSYEQYF. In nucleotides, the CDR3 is TGCAGCGTTGAGTCGTTCGGGACAGGGGGCGGATTCCCTTCCTACGAGCAGTACTTC.

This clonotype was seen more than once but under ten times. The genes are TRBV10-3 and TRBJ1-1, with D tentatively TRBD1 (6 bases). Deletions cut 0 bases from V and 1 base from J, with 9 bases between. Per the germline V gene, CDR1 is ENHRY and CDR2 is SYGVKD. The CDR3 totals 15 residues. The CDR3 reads CAISESMTGNTEAFF. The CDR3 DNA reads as TGTGCCATCAGTGAGTCGATGACAGGGAACACTGAAGCTTTCTTT.

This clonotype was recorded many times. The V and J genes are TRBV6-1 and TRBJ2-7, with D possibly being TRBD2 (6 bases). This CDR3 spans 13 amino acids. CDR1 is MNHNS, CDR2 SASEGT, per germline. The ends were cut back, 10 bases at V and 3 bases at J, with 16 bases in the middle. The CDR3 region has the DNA TGTGCCACCTCTCCGGGAGTGAACTACGAGCAGTACTTC. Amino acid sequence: CATSPGVNYEQYF.

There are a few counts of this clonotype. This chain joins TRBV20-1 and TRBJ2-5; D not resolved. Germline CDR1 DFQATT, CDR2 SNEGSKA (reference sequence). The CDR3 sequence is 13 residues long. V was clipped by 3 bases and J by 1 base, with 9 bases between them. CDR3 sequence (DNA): TGCAGTGCTAGCCGCCGGTTCCAAGAGACCCAGTACTTC. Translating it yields CSASRRFQETQYF.

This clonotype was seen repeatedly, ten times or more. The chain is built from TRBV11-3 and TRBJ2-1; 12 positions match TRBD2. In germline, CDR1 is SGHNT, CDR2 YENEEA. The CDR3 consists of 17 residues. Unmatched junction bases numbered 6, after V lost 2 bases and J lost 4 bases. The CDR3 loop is CASSLRTSGIKYNEQFF. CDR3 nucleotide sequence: TGTGCCAGCAGCTTAAGGACTAGCGGGATTAAATACAATGAGCAGTTCTTC.

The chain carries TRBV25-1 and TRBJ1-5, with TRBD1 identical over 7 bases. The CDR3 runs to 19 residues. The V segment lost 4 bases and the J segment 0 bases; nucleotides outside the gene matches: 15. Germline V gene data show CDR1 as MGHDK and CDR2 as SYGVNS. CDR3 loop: CASSVCRDRTEISNQPQHF. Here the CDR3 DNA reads TGTGCCAGCAGTGTTTGCCGGGACAGAACTGAAATTAGCAATCAGCCCCAGCATTTT.

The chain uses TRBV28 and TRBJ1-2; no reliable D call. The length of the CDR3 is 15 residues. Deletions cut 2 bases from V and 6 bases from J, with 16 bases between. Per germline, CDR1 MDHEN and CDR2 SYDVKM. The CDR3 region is CASSLRSGFRDGYTF. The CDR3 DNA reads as TGTGCCAGCAGTTTAAGGTCAGGATTTAGGGATGGCTACACCTTC.

The CDR3 is CASSFAGPGNTIYF. The CDR3 nucleotides read TGTGCCAGCAGTTTTGCAGGCCCCGGAAACACCATATATTTT. This chain joins TRBV12-3 or TRBV12-4 and TRBJ1-3; D remains unclear. This CDR3 is 14 amino acids long. The V end lost 3 bases, the J end lost 4 bases, and 10 bases lay between the germline ends.

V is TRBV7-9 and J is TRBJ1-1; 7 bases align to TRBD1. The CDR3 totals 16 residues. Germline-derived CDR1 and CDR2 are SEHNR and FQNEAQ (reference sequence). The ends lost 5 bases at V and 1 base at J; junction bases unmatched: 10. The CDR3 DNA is TGTGCCAGCAGCAAGCGGACAGGATTTAAGAACACTGAAGCTTTCTTT. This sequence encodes CASSKRTGFKNTEAFF.